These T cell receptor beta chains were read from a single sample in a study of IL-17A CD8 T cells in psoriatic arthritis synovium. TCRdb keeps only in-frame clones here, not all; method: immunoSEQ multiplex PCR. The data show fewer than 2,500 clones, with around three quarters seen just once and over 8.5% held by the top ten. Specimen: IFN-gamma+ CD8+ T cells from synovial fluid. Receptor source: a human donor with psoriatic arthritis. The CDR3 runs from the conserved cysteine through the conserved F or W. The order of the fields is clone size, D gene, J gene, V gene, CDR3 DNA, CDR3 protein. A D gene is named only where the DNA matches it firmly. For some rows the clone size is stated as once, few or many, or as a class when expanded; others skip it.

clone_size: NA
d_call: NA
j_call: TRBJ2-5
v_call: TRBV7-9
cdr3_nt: TGTGCCAGCAACTTACAAGAGACCCAGTACTTC
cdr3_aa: CASNLQETQYF

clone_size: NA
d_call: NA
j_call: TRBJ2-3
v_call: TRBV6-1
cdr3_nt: TGTGCCAGCAGTCCGTATAGTGGGATCACAGATACGCAGTATTTT
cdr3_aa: CASSPYSGITDTQYF

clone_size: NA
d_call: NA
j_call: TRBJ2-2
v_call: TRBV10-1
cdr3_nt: TGCGCCAGCAGTGATCGAGACCCCGGGGAGCTGTTTTTT
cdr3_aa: CASSDRDPGELFF

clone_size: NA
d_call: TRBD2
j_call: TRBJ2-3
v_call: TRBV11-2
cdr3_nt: TGTGCCAGCAGCTTATATTCCCTAGCGGGAGGGCTGGATACGCAGTATTTT
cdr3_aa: CASSLYSLAGGLDTQYF

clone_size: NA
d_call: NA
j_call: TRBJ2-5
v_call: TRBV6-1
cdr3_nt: TGTGCCAGCAGTGAAGCCTCAGGTAGCGGCCAAGAGACCCAGTACTTC
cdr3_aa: CASSEASGSGQETQYF

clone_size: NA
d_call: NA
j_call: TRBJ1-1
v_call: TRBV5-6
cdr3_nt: TGTGCCAGCAGCTCGGACAGTATGAACACTGAAGCTTTCTTT
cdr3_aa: CASSSDSMNTEAFF

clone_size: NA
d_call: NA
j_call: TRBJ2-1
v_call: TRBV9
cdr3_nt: TGTGCCAGCAACCGGGACGCAACCTACAATGAGCAGTTCTTC
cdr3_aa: CASNRDATYNEQFF

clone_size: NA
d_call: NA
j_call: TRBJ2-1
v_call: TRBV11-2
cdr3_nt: TGTGCCAGCAGCTCCTCCCGTCTTGGCGACTCCTACAATGAGCAGTTCTTC
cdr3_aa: CASSSSRLGDSYNEQFF

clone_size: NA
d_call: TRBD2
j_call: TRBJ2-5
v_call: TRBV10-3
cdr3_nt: TGTGCCATCAGTGAATCCTCCGGGACTAGCGGCTCCGAGCAAGAGACCCAGTACTTC
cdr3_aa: CAISESSGTSGSEQETQYF

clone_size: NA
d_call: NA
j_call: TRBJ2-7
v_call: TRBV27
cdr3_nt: TGTGCCAGCTTTAGCGGCTCCTACGAGCAGTACTTC
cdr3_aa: CASFSGSYEQYF

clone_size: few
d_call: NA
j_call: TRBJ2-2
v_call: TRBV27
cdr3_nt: TGTGCCAGCAGTTTATTAGGGGTTGGCACCGGGGAGCTGTTTTTT
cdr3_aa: CASSLLGVGTGELFF

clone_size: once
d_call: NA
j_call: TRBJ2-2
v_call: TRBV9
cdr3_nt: TGTGCCAGCAGCGGGGGGAACACCGGGGAGCTGTTTTTT
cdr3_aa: CASSGGNTGELFF

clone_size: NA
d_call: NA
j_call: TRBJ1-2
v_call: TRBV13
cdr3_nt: TGTGCCAGCAGCCAACTATTTTTTAGGGGGATACGGTATGGCTACACCTTC
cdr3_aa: CASSQLFFRGIRYGYTF

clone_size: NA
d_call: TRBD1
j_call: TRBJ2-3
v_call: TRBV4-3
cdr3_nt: TGCGCCAGCAGCCAAGGACCGGGGACAGGGAGCACAGATACGCAGTATTTT
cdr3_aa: CASSQGPGTGSTDTQYF

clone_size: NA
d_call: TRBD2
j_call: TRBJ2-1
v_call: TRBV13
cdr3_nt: TGTGCCAGCAGCCCTAGCGGGGGGCTACGGAATGAGCAGTTCTTC
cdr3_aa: CASSPSGGLRNEQFF

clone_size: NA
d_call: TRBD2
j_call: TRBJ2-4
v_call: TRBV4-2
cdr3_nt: TGTGCCAGCAGCCAAGATAAGGCTAGCGGGAGTGACATTCAGTACTTC
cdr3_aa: CASSQDKASGSDIQYF

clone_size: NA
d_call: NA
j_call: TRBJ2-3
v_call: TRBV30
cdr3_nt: TGTGCCTGGAGTGTAACGTCGAGCACAGATACGCAGTATTTT
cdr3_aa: CAWSVTSSTDTQYF

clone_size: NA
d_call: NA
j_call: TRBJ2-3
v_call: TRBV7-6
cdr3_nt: TGTGCCAGCAGCTATGACGCCACTAGCACAGATACGCAGTATTTT
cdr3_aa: CASSYDATSTDTQYF

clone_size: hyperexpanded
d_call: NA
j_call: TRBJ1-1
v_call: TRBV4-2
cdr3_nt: TGTGCCAGCAGCCAAGGTCCGATAACTGAAGCTTTCTTT
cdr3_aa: CASSQGPITEAFF

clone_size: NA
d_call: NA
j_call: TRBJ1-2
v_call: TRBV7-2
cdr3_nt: TGTGCCAGCAGCTTAGGCGCACAGACTAACTATGGCTACACCTTC
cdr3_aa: CASSLGAQTNYGYTF

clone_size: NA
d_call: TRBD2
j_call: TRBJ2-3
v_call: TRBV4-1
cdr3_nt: TGCGCCAGCAGGGGACTAGCGGGAGAAGGTACGCAGTATTTT
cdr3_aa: CASRGLAGEGTQYF

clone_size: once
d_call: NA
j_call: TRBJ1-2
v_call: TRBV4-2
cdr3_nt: TGTGCCAGCAGCCAAGGGGGGGGGCACGGCTATGGCTACACCTTC
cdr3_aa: CASSQGGGHGYGYTF

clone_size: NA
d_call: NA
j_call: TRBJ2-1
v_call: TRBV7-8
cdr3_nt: TGTGCCAGCAGCTTAGAGCCCGAGCGGAACAATGAGCAGTTCTTC
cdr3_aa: CASSLEPERNNEQFF

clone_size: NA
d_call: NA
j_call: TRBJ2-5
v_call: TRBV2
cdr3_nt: TGTGCCAGAAGGGGGGCCCAAGAGACCCAGTACTTC
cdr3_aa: CARRGAQETQYF

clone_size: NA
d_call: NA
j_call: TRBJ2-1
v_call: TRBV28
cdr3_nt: TGTGCCAGCAGTCCCCTCCTCGAGGGTGAGCAGTTCTTC
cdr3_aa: CASSPLLEGEQFF

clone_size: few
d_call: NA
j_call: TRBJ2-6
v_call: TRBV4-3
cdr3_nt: TGCGCCAGCAGCCAAGATTTGAGCTCTGGGGCCAACGTCCTGACTTTC
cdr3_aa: CASSQDLSSGANVLTF

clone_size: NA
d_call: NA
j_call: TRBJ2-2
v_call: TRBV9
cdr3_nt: TGTGCCAGCAGCGTAGACAGGGACCACACCGGGGAGCTGTTTTTT
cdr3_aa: CASSVDRDHTGELFF

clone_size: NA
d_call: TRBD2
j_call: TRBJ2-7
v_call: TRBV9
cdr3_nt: TGTGCCAGCAGCGTATCCCCAGAAAGCGGGAGGGGCTACGAGCAGTACTTC
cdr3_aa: CASSVSPESGRGYEQYF

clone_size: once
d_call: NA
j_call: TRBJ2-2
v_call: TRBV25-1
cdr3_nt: TGTGCCAGCACGGGGTCTTCCTATGATTCGAACACCGGGGAGCTGTTTTTT
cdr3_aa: CASTGSSYDSNTGELFF

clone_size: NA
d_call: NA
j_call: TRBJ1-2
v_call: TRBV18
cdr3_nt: TGTGCCAGCTCACGAGGGGAAACTAACTATGGCTACACCTTC
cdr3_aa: CASSRGETNYGYTF

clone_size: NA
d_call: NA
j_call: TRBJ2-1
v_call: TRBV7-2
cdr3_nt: TGTGCCAGCACCCATGACATCTACAATGAGCAGTTCTTC
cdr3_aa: CASTHDIYNEQFF

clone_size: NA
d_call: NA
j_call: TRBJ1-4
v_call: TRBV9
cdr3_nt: TGTGCCAGCAGCTCGACCGGCGGGGGAGGGCGGGAAAAACTGTTTTTT
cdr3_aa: CASSSTGGGGREKLFF

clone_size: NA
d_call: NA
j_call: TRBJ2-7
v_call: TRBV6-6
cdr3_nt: TGTGCCAGCAGTTACTCTGTTCTGGTCGACTACGAGCAGTACTTC
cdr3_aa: CASSYSVLVDYEQYF

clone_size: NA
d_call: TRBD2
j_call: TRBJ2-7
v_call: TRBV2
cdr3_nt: TGTGCCAGCAGTGATTCAGCGGGAAGGCGCTACGAGCAGTACTTC
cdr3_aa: CASSDSAGRRYEQYF

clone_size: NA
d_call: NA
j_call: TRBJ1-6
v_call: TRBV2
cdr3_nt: TGTGCCAGCAGTGAACTCCCGGACAGTACCTCACCCCTCCACTTT
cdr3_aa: CASSELPDSTSPLHF

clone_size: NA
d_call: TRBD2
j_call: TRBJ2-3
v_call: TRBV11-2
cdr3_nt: TGTGCCAGCAGGTCGTGGACTAGCGAGGTAACAGATACGCAGTATTTT
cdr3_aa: CASRSWTSEVTDTQYF

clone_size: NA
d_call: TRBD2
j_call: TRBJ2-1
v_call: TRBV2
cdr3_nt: TGTGCCAGCAGGATGACTAGCGGGGGATACAATGAGCAGTTCTTC
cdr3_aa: CASRMTSGGYNEQFF